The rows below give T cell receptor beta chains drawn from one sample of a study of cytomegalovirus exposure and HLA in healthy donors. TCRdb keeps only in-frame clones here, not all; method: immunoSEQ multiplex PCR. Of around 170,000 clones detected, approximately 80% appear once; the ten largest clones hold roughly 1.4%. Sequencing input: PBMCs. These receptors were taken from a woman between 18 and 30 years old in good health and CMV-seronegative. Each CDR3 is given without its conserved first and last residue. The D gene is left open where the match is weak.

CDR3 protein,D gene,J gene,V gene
ASSSTSDRGEVF,NA,TRBJ1-4,TRBV11-2
ASADRGQGQPQH,TRBD1,TRBJ1-5,TRBV10-2
ASGPTEKYTQY,NA,TRBJ2-3,TRBV5-1
ASSRTNRGNQPQH,NA,TRBJ1-5,TRBV7-2
ASSQTTLIDEQF,NA,TRBJ2-1,TRBV14
ASSQRWGEKLF,NA,TRBJ1-4,TRBV7-6
ASSLVGGGPNEQF,TRBD2,TRBJ2-1,TRBV11-2
ASSLETGGNSPLH,TRBD1,TRBJ1-6,TRBV5-1
SVADREVSAF,TRBD1,TRBJ1-1,TRBV29-1
ASSRGLAGGDNTGELF,TRBD2,TRBJ2-2,TRBV4-1
ASSVLPGSYGYT,NA,TRBJ1-2,TRBV6-6
AISATGTNYGYT,NA,TRBJ1-2,TRBV10-3
ASSSGRPVTDTQY,NA,TRBJ2-3,TRBV13
ASSLRGVSTEAF,NA,TRBJ1-1,TRBV7-2
ASSIKARGYT,NA,TRBJ1-2,TRBV28
ASSEQGSLAEAF,NA,TRBJ1-1,TRBV2
ASSPGTGPEAF,NA,TRBJ1-1,TRBV6-5
ASSVRPDRYNEQF,NA,TRBJ2-1,TRBV9
ASSYEGTGNTIY,NA,TRBJ1-3,TRBV6-5
ASNPTGGNTEAF,NA,TRBJ1-1,TRBV27
ATSSAGNQPQH,NA,TRBJ1-5,TRBV15
ASGLNPEGSYEQY,NA,TRBJ2-7,TRBV12-5
ASSQIGQVFYGYT,TRBD1,TRBJ1-2,TRBV4-1
ASSLDPGQDYNEQF,TRBD1,TRBJ2-1,TRBV11-2
SALMDRGQSYT,TRBD1,TRBJ1-2,TRBV29-1
ASSIVPRASGTEAF,NA,TRBJ1-1,TRBV19
ASSLVSHQETQY,NA,TRBJ2-5,TRBV11-2
ASTLDRLSNQPQH,NA,TRBJ1-5,TRBV19
ASHRAGNQPQH,NA,TRBJ1-5,TRBV2
ASSYATGGVEQY,TRBD1,TRBJ2-7,TRBV6-5
ASSPGTALYNEQF,TRBD1,TRBJ2-1,TRBV5-6
ASSFQGRSYGYT,NA,TRBJ1-2,TRBV5-6
ASTLGGADLSTDTQY,TRBD2,TRBJ2-3,TRBV5-1
ASSQRYGREANYGYT,NA,TRBJ1-2,TRBV4-1
ASSRGGRETQY,TRBD2,TRBJ2-5,TRBV2
TSSRRKRGHYEQY,NA,TRBJ2-7,TRBV1
ASSWGQVVETQY,TRBD1,TRBJ2-5,TRBV5-1